These 11 T cell receptor beta chains originate from one sample sequenced in a study of radiotherapy plus CTLA-4 blockade in lung cancer. TCRdb keeps only in-frame clones here, not all; method: immunoSEQ multiplex PCR. The sample holds some 67,000 clones, roughly three quarters seen once. The source was peripheral blood, collected from a patient treated with radiotherapy plus ipilimumab. The receptor source for this set is a human donor with non-small cell lung cancer whose response to radiotherapy plus ipilimumab could not be evaluated. Some clones in this sample may be carry-over from other donors' samples.

This clone came up a few times. This rearrangement joins TRBV7-2 to TRBJ2-7, with 9 nucleotides matching TRBD1. CDR3 length: 16 amino acids. Trimming removed 1 base from V and 3 bases from J; junction bases left unmatched: 7. Germline V gives CDR1 SGHTA, CDR2 FQGNSA. Written as DNA, the CDR3 is TGTGCCAGCAGCTTAGACACCGGGACAGGGAACTACGAGCAGTACTTC. Protein sequence: CASSLDTGTGNYEQYF.

The V gene is TRBV27, the J gene TRBJ1-5, with TRBD1 as a possible D gene (5 bases). Trimming cost V 4 bases and J 6 bases, with 10 bases left between them. Germline-derived CDR1 and CDR2 are MNHEY and SMNVEV (reference sequence). This CDR3 spans 13 amino acids. The CDR3 loop is CASSWGVAQPQHF. CDR3 DNA: TGTGCCAGCAGTTGGGGGGTTGCTCAGCCCCAGCATTTT.

This chain joins TRBV7-2 and TRBJ2-3; TRBD2 matches 10 bases. The junction had 20 bases not matched to a gene; V was cut back by 5 bases and J by 9 bases. Germline-derived CDR1 and CDR2 are SGHTA and FQGNSA. The CDR3 totals 18 residues. The CDR3 reads CASSPVGSSGGTERTQYF. CDR3 DNA sequence: TGTGCCAGCAGCCCAGTCGGGTCTAGCGGGGGAACGGAGAGGACGCAGTATTTT. Variable domain in full (rest from reference TRBV7-2 and TRBJ2-3): GAGVSQSPSNKVTEKGKDVELRCDPISGHTALYWYRQSLGQGLEFLIYFQGNSAPDKSGLPSDRFSAERTGGSVSTLTIQRTQQEDSAVYLCASSPVGSSGGTERTQYFGPGTRLTVL.

V gene TRBV28 combines with J gene TRBJ2-1; no definite D call. The CDR3 totals 11 residues. Germline CDR1 is MDHEN and CDR2 is SYDVKM. V was cut by 3 bases and J by 10 bases, with 7 bases left in between. This CDR3 reads CASSLSREQFF. The CDR3 nucleotides are TGTGCCAGCAGTTTGAGCCGAGAGCAGTTCTTC.

The chain has TRBV7-9 and TRBJ2-1; 9 bases are a match to TRBD2. This CDR3 has 15 amino acids. Germline lookup yields CDR1 SEHNR and CDR2 FQNEAQ (reference sequence). V shed 5 bases, J shed 1 base, and the junction held 3 bases outside the gene matches. CDR3 DNA: TGTGCCAGCAGCCTTAGCGGGGGATCCTACAATGAGCAGTTCTTC. This sequence encodes CASSLSGGSYNEQFF.

The chain carries TRBV7-9 and TRBJ1-6; 8 bases are shared with TRBD1. This CDR3 is 13 amino acids long. Trimming cost V 4 bases and J 14 bases; bases outside gene matches: 7. Germline V CDR1 and CDR2: SEHNR, FQNEAQ (reference sequence). The CDR3 bases are TGTGCCAGCAGCTCCTCAGGGGGCCCAACCCTCCACTTT. It specifies CASSSSGGPTLHF.

The chain couples TRBV7-2 to TRBJ2-5; TRBD2 agrees at 7 bases. This CDR3 has 13 residues. Unmatched junction bases numbered 10, after V lost 8 bases and J lost 7 bases. Germline CDR1 reads SGHTA; CDR2 reads FQGNSA. For the CDR3, the DNA is TGTGCCAGCGGACAAGAGCGGGGTGCGACCCAGTACTTC. This translates into CASGQERGATQYF.

The gene calls are TRBV9 and TRBJ2-6; 11 bases agree with TRBD1. CDR1 and CDR2 from the germline V gene are SGDLS and YYNGEE. The CDR3 loop spans 18 amino acids. V trimming: 0 bases; J trimming: 3 bases; junction bases outside the gene matches: 5. DNA of the CDR3: TGTGCCAGCAGCGTAGCCCTGGACAGGGGGCATGGGGCCAACGTCCTGACTTTC. Translating it yields CASSVALDRGHGANVLTF.

This chain joins TRBV7-2 and TRBJ1-2; the match to TRBD1 covers 9 bases. This CDR3 contains 14 residues. Losses at the gene ends were 5 bases for V and 4 bases for J; bases not matched to a gene: 5. Germline assignment: CDR1 SGHTA and CDR2 FQGNSA. CDR3 sequence (DNA): TGTGCCAGCAGCCCAGGGACAGGGCCCTATGGCTACACCTTC. It is translated as CASSPGTGPYGYTF.

The J gene is TRBJ1-1, the V gene TRBV25-1; D is undetermined. Germline CDR1 is MGHDK and CDR2 is SYGVNS. The CDR3 has 13 amino acids. V gave up 11 bases and J gave up 3 bases, with 16 bases separating them. The CDR3 reads CAARQREDTEAFF. The CDR3 coding sequence is TGTGCCGCCCGGCAGAGGGAGGACACTGAAGCTTTCTTT.

As regards this clone: One end of the junction does not line up with germline, which may come from a read error. J is TRBJ2-7 and V is TRBV28, with D possibly being TRBD2 (6 bases). Germline V gene lookup returns CDR1 MDHEN and CDR2 SYDVKM. The CDR3 is 14 residues long. The CDR3 sequence: CASSGAGQDYGQYF. CDR3 nucleotide sequence: TGTGCCAGCAGCGGGGCCGGGCAGGACTACGGGCAGTACTTC. Full variable domain (rest looked up from reference TRBV28 and TRBJ2-7): DVKVTQSSRYLVKRTGEKVFLECVQDMDHENMFWYRQDPGLGLRLIYFSYDVKMKEKGDIPEGYSVSREKKERFSLILESASTNQTSMYLCASSGAGQDYGQYFGPGTRLTVT.